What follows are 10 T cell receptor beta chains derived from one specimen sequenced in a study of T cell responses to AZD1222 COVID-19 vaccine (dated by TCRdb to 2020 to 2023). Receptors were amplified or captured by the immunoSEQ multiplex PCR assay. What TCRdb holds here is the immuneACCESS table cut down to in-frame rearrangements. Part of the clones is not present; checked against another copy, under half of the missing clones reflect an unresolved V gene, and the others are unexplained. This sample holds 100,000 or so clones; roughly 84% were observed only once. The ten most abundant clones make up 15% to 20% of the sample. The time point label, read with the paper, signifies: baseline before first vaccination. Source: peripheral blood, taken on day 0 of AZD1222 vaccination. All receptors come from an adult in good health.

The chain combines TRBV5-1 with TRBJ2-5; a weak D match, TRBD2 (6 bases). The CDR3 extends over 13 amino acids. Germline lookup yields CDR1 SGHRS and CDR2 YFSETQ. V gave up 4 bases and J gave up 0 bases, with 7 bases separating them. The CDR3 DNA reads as TGCGCCAGCAGCCGGGGGTACCAAGAGACCCAGTACTTC. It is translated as CASSRGYQETQYF. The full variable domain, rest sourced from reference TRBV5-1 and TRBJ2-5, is KAGVTQTPRYLIKTRGQQVTLSCSPISGHRSVSWYQQTPGQGLQFLFEYFSETQRNKGNFPGRFSGRQFSNSRSEMNVSTLELGDSALYLCASSRGYQETQYFGPGTRLLVL.

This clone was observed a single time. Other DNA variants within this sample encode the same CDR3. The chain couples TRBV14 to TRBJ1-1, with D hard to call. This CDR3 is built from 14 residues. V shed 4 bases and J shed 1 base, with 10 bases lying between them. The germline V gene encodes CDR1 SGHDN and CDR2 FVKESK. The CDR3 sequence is CASSPDRENTEAFF. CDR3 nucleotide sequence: TGTGCCAGCAGCCCAGATAGGGAGAACACTGAAGCTTTCTTT.

The CDR3 DNA sequence: TGTGCCAGCAGTAGTGGACAGATATATCAGCCCCAGCATTTT. Its translation: CASSSGQIYQPQHF. The chain recombines TRBV6-2 or TRBV6-3 with TRBJ1-5, with D perhaps TRBD1 (6 bases). This CDR3 spans 14 amino acids. V was trimmed by 5 bases and J by 5 bases, leaving 13 bases between them. Germline CDR1 MNHEY, CDR2 SVGEGT.

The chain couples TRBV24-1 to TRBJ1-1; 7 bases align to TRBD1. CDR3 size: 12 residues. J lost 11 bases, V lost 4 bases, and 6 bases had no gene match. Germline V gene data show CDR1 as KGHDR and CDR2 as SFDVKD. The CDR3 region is CATSEAGTEAFF. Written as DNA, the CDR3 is TGTGCCACCAGTGAGGCCGGGACAGAGGCTTTCTTT.

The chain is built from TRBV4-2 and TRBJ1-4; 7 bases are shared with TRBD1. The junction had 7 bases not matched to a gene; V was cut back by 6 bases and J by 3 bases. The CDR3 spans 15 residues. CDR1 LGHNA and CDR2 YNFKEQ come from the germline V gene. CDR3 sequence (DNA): TGTGCCAGCAGTCTTCGGGGACAGTCTAATGAAAAACTGTTTTTT. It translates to CASSLRGQSNEKLFF.

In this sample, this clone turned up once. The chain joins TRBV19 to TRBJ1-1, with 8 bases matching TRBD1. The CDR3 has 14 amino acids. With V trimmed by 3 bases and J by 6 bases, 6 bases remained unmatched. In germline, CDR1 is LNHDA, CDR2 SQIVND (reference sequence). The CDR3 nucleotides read TGTGCCAGTAGTATTTCCAGGGGGCTCGCTGAAGCTTTCTTT. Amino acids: CASSISRGLAEAFF.

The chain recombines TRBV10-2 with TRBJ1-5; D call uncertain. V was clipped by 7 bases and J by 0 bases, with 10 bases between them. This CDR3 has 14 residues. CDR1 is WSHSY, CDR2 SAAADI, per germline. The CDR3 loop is CASNILNSNQPQHF. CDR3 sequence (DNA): TGCGCCAGCAATATACTGAATAGCAATCAGCCCCAGCATTTT.

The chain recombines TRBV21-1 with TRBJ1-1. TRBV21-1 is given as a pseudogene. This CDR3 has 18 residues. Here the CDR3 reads CASSKVLRWWDKNTEAFF. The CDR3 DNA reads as TGTGCCAGCAGCAAAGTCCTTCGGTGGTGGGATAAGAACACTGAAGCTTTCTTT.

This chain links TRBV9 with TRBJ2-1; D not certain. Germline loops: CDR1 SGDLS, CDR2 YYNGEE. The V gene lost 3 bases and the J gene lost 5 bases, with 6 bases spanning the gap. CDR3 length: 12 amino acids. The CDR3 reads CASSERNNEQFF. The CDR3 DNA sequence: TGTGCCAGCAGCGAGAGGAACAATGAGCAGTTCTTC.

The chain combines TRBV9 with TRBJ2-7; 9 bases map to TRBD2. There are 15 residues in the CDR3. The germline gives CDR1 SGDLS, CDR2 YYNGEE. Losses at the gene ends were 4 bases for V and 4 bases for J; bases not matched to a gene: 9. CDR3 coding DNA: TGTGCCAGCAGCAAAGAAAGCGGGAGGTCGTACGAGCAGTACTTC. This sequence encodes CASSKESGRSYEQYF.